This T cell receptor beta chain stems from a study of blood T cells in healthy people across ages. Whole-study results and caveats: Across the age range, TCR beta diversity per million T cells fell in a roughly linear way.

The germline V gene encodes CDR1 SGHTA and CDR2 FQGNSA. V lost 3 bases and J 9 bases, leaving 15 bases between the germline ends. This CDR3 comprises 14 residues. This clonotype turned up a few times. Its antigen is unidentified. It was with a sample-barcoded 5' primer and a J-beta primer mix that a second PCR of about 6 to 12 cycles was run. One entry per CDR3 protein, called by TCRdb with MiXCR from the 5' RACE reads. The sample holds approximately 2,000,000 distinct CDR3 sequences, roughly two fifths seen once. The sequenced material came from blood. The chain is built from TRBV7-2 and TRBJ2-1; D unresolved. The clonotype originates from a human donor in good health. The DNA for the CDR3 is TGTGCCAGCAGCTTCTTTGGGTCCGACCGTGAGCAGTTCTTC. Protein sequence: CASSFFGSDREQFF.